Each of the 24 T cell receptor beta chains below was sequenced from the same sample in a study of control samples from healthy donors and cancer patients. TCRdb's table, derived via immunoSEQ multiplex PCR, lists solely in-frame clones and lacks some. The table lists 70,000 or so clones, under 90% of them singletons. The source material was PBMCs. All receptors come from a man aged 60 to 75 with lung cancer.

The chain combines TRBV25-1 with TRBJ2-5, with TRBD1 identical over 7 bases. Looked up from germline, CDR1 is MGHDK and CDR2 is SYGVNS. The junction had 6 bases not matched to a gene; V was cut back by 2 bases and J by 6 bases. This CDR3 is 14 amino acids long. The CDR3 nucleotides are TGTGCCAGCAGTGAAAGGGACAGCAGGCAGACCCAGTACTTC. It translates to CASSERDSRQTQYF.

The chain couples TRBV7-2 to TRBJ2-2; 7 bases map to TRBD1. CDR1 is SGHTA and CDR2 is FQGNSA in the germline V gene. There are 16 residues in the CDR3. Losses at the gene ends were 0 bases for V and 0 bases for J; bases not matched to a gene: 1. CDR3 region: CASSLAGTANTGELFF. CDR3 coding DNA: TGTGCCAGCAGCTTAGCTGGGACAGCGAACACCGGGGAGCTGTTTTTT.

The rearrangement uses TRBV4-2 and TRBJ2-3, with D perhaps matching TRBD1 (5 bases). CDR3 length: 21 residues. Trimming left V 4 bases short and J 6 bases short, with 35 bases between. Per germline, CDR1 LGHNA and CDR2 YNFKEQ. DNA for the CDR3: TGTGCCAGCAGCCCAACCTCTTCTGGGGCCAGTGGAATTAGTCCTGGGGATACGCAGTATTTT. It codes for CASSPTSSGASGISPGDTQYF.

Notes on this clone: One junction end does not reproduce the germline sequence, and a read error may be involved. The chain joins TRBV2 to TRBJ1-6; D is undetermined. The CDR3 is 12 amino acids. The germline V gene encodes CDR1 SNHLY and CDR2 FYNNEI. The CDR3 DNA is TGTGCCAGCAGCGAAGAAAGGTCACCCCTCCACTTT. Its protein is CASSEERSPLHF.

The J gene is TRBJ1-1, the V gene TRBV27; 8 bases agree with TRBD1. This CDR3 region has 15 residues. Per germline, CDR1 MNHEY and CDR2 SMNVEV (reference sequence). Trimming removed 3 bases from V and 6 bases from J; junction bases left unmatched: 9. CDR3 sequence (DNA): TGTGCCAGCAGTTTTGTTGGACAGGGAAGGGCTGAAGCTTTCTTT. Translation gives CASSFVGQGRAEAFF.

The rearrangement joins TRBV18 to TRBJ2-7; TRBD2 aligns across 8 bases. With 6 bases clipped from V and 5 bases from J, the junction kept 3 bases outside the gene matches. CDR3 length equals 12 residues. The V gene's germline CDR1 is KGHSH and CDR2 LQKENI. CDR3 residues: CASSKAGDEQYF. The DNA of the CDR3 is TGTGCCAGCTCGAAAGCGGGGGACGAGCAGTACTTC. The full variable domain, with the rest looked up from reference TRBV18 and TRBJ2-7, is NAGVMQNPRHLVRRRGQEARLRCSPMKGHSHVYWYRQLPEEGLKFMVYLQKENIIDESGMPKERFSAEFPKEGPSILRIQQVVRGDSAAYFCASSKAGDEQYFGPGTRLTVT.

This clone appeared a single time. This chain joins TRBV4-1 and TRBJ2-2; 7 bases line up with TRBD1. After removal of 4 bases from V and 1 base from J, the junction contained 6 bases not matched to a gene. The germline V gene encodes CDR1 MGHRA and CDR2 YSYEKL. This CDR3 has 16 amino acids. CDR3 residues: CASSPTGTENTGELFF. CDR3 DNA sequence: TGCGCCAGCAGCCCTACCGGGACAGAGAACACCGGGGAGCTGTTTTTT.

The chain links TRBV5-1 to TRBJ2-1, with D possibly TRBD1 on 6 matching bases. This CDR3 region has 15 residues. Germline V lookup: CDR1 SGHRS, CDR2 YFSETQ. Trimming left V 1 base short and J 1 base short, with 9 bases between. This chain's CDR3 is CASSLIGGSYNEQFF. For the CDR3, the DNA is TGCGCCAGCAGCTTGATAGGGGGTTCCTACAATGAGCAGTTCTTC.

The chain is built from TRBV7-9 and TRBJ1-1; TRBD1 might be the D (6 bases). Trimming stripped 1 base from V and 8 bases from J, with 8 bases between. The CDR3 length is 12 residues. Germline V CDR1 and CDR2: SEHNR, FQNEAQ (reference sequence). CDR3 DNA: TGTGCCAGCAGCTTAGGGGACAAGGAAGCTTTCTTT. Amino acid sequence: CASSLGDKEAFF.

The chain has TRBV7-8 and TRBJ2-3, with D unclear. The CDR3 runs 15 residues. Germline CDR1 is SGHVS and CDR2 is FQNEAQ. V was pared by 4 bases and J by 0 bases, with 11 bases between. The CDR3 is CASSYQIGSTDTQYF. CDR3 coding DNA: TGTGCCAGCAGCTATCAGATTGGAAGCACAGATACGCAGTATTTT.

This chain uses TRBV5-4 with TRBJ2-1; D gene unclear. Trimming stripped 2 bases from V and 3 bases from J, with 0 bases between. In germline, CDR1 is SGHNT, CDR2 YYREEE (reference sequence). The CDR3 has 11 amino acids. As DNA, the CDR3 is TGTGCCAGCAGCTTCTACAATGAGCAGTTCTTC. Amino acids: CASSFYNEQFF.

This CDR3 is CAISLGLTGYGEAFF. CDR3 nucleotides: TGTGCCATCAGCCTAGGGTTGACAGGCTATGGTGAAGCTTTCTTT. The chain uses TRBV10-3 and TRBJ1-1, with a weak D call TRBD1 (6 bases). The germline CDR1 and CDR2 sequences are ENHRY and SYGVKD. The CDR3 is 15 amino acids. V was shortened by 6 bases and J by 7 bases, with 21 bases between the two germline ends.

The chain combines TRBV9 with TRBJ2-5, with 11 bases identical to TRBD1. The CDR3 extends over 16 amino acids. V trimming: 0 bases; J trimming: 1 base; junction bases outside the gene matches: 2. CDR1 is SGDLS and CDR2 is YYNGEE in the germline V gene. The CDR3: CASSVGGTGGQETQYF. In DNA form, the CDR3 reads TGTGCCAGCAGCGTAGGGGGGACAGGGGGCCAAGAGACCCAGTACTTC.

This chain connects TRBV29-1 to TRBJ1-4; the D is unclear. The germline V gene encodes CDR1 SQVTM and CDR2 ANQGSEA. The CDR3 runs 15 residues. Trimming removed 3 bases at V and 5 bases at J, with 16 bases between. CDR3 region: CSVEGMRNGNEKLFF. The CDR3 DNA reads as TGCAGCGTTGAGGGGATGCGTAATGGAAATGAAAAACTGTTTTTT.

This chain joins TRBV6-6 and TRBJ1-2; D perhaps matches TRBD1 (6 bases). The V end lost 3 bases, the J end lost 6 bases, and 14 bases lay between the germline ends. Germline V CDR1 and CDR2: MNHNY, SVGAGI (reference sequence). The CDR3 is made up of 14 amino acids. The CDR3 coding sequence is TGTGCCAGCAGTTATTTTGGACAGTCGGATGGCTACACCTTC. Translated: CASSYFGQSDGYTF.

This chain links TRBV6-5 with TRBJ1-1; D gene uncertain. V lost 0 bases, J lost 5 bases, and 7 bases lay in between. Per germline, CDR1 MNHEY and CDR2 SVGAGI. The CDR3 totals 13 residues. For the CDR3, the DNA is TGTGCCAGCAGTTACTCGAGAAGGACTGAAGCTTTCTTT. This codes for CASSYSRRTEAFF.

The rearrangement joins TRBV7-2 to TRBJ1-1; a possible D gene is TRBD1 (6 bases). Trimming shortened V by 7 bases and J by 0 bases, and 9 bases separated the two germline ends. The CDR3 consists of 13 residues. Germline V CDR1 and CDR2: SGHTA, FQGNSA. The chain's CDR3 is CASTRGMNTEAFF. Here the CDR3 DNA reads TGTGCCAGCACCAGGGGTATGAACACTGAAGCTTTCTTT.

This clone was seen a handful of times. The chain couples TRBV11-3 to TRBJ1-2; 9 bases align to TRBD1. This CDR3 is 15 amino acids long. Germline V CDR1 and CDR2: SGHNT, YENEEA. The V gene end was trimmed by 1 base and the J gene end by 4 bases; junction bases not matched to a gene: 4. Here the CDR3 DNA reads TGTGCCAGCAGCTTAGGGGACAGGGTGACCTATGGCTACACCTTC. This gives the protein CASSLGDRVTYGYTF.

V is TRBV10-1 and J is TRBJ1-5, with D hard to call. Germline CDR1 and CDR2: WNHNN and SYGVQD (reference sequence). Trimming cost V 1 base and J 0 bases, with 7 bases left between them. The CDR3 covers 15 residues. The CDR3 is CASSEYADSNQPQHF. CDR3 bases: TGCGCCAGCAGTGAGTATGCAGATAGCAATCAGCCCCAGCATTTT.

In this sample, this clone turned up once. The CDR3 sequence: CASSPDREETQYF. Here the CDR3 DNA reads TGTGCCAGCAGCCCCGACAGGGAAGAGACCCAGTACTTC. The V gene is TRBV3-1 (or the pseudogene TRBV3-2), the J gene TRBJ2-5; 7 nucleotides agree with TRBD1. The germline V gene has CDR1 LGHDT and CDR2 YNNKEL (reference sequence). The V gene end was trimmed by 4 bases and the J gene end by 3 bases; junction bases not matched to a gene: 2. The CDR3 totals 13 residues.

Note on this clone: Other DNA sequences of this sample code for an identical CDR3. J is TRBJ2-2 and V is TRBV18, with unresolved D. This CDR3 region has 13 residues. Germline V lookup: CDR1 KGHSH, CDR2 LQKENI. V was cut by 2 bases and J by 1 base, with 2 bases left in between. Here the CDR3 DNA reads TGTGCCAGCTCACCAGTGAACACCGGGGAGCTGTTTTTT. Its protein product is CASSPVNTGELFF.

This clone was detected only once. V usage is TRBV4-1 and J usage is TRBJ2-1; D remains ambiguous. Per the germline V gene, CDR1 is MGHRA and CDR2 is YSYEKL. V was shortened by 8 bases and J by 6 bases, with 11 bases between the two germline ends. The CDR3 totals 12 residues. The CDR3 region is CASGYFSNEQFF. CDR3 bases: TGCGCCAGCGGGTATTTCAGCAATGAGCAGTTCTTC.

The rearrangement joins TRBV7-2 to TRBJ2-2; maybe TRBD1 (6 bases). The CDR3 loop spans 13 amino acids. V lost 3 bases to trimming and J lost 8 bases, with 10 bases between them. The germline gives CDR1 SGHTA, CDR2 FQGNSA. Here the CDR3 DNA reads TGTGCCAGCAGCTTCAACAGGGCTGGGGAGCTGTTTTTT. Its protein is CASSFNRAGELFF.

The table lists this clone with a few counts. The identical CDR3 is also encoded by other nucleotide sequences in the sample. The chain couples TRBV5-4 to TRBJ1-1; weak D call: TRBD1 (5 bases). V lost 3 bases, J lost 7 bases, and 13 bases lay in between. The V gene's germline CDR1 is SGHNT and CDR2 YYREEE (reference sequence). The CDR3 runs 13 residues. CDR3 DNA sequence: TGTGCCAGCAGCTGGATGGGGGGGGGTGAAGCTTTCTTT. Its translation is CASSWMGGGEAFF.